This T cell receptor (beta chain) appears in the sequencing data of a study of blood T cell repertoires in COVID-19. About the study: In each case, the material was cDNA or gDNA derived from T cells, B-cell-depleted T cells, or PBMCs.

The CDR3 covers 13 residues. Germline CDR1 and CDR2: LNHDA and SQIVND (reference sequence). The V end lost 8 bases, the J end lost 2 bases, and 11 bases lay between the germline ends. Individuals drawn from 24 US areas were roughly 18 to 95 years old. Grouping used clinical history reported by participants in a survey and questionnaire. Someone with COVID-19 had been met by exposed participants within 2 weeks before study entry. Produced via immunoSEQ multiplex PCR; TCRdb's table is partial and in-frame only. Among some 200,000 clones listed, around 82% were seen once. The chain uses TRBV19 and TRBJ2-3; possibly TRBD1 for D (6 bases). This clonotype originated in a woman in her forties or fifties who had been exposed to COVID-19. Sequenced sample: PBMCs or T cells enriched from blood (not recorded which). The CDR3 loop is CASSDRPTDTQYF. Written as DNA, the CDR3 is TGTGCCAGTTCGGACAGACCCACAGATACGCAGTATTTT.